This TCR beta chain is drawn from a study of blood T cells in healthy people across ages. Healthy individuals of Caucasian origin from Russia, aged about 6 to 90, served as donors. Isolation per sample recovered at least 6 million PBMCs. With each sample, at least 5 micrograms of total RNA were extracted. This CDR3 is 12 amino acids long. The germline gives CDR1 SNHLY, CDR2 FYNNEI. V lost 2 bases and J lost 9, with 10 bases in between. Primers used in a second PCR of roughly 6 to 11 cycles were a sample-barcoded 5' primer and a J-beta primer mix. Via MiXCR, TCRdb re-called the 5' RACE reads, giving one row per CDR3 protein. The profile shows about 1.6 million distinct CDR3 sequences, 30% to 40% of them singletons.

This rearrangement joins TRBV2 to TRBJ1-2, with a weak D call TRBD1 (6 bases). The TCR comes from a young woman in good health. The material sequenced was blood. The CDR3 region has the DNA TGTGCCAGCAGTGAAACAGGGAGGAGCTACACCTTC. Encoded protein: CASSETGRSYTF.